Listed here are 9 T cell receptor beta chains from one sample, sequenced in a study of CD8 T cells in ankylosing spondylitis. A single record per CDR3 protein comes from TCRdb applying MiXCR to the 5' RACE reads. The sample has 150,000 to 250,000 distinct CDR3 sequences, 9.5% to 15% seen once. Source material: blood, either unsorted or a sorted T cell fraction (not recorded which). These receptors were taken from a male donor with ankylosing spondylitis or in good health (not recorded which).

V gene TRBV20-1 combines with J gene TRBJ2-1; TRBD2 matches at 11 bases. The ends lost 6 bases at V and 0 bases at J; junction bases unmatched: 16. From germline, CDR1 is DFQATT and CDR2 SNEGSKA (reference sequence). There are 19 residues in the CDR3. The CDR3 protein is CSARSTIAGGGSSYNEQFF. The CDR3 nucleotides are TGCAGTGCGCGATCGACCATAGCGGGAGGGGGTAGCTCCTACAATGAGCAGTTCTTC.

The chain has TRBV29-1 and TRBJ2-2; D is ambiguous. This CDR3 spans 14 amino acids. Germline V gene data show CDR1 as SQVTM and CDR2 as ANQGSEA. The V gene lost 2 bases and the J gene lost 1 base, with 8 bases spanning the gap. The CDR3 reads CSVERTGNTGELFF. CDR3 in DNA: TGCAGCGTTGAAAGAACCGGGAACACCGGGGAGCTGTTTTTT.

The genes are TRBV6-5 and TRBJ2-2; no definite D call. Germline V gene lookup returns CDR1 MNHEY and CDR2 SVGAGI. This CDR3 spans 16 amino acids. Trimming cost V 0 bases and J 0 bases, with 8 bases left between them. CDR3 sequence reads: CASSYSELSNTGELFF. CDR3 nucleotides: TGTGCCAGCAGTTACTCGGAGCTTTCGAACACCGGGGAGCTGTTTTTT.

The rearrangement joins TRBV28 to TRBJ1-6; D is ambiguous. Germline V lookup: CDR1 MDHEN, CDR2 SYDVKM. V lost 3 bases, J lost 7 bases, and 7 bases lay in between. CDR3 size: 13 residues. CDR3 in amino acids: CASSFWGNSPLHF. Here the CDR3 DNA reads TGTGCCAGCAGTTTTTGGGGAAATTCACCCCTCCACTTT.

Many counts were recorded for this clonotype. The V call is TRBV5-6, the J call TRBJ2-7; D perhaps matches TRBD1 (5 bases). V was trimmed by 5 bases and J by 6 bases, leaving 12 bases between them. This CDR3 contains 12 residues. CDR1 and CDR2 from the germline V gene are SGHDT and YYEEEE. The CDR3 nucleotides are TGTGCCAGCAGTTCCGACAGCTTCGAGCAGTACTTC. Its translation is CASSSDSFEQYF.

This clonotype turned up a few times. The chain has TRBV19 and TRBJ2-1; 7 bases are a match to TRBD2. Germline CDR1 reads LNHDA; CDR2 reads SQIVND (reference sequence). The CDR3 is 17 residues long. The V and J ends lost 3 bases and 2 bases, in that order; junction bases with no gene match: 10. CDR3 sequence (DNA): TGTGCCAGTAGTATCGAGGGGAGGGACCCAGCCTACAATGAGCAGTTCTTC. This sequence encodes CASSIEGRDPAYNEQFF.

The chain is built from TRBV12-3 or TRBV12-4 and TRBJ2-5; 7 positions agree with TRBD2. The length of the CDR3 is 16 residues. V lost 4 bases and J lost 1; bases outside the gene matches: 9. DNA of the CDR3: TGTGCCAGCAGTTCGTTCCGGGGAGGGACCCAAGAGACCCAGTACTTC. This gives the protein CASSSFRGGTQETQYF.

The chain has TRBV9 and TRBJ1-5; 8 bases are a match to TRBD1. The V segment lost 6 bases and the J segment 2 bases; nucleotides outside the gene matches: 4. CDR1 is SGDLS and CDR2 is YYNGEE in the germline V gene. The CDR3 runs 14 residues. The CDR3 nucleotides are TGTGCCAGCACCAGGGGGCTCGGCAATCAGCCCCAGCATTTT. Translating it yields CASTRGLGNQPQHF.

The gene calls are TRBV12-3 or TRBV12-4 and TRBJ2-2, with D possibly TRBD1 on 6 matching bases. Between the trimmed V and J ends, which lost 6 bases and 2 bases, there was a span of 16 bases. This CDR3 has 16 amino acids. CDR3 region: CASSLSGRGNTGELFF. The CDR3 DNA reads as TGTGCCAGCAGCCTATCAGGCAGGGGAAACACCGGGGAGCTGTTTTTT.